These 2 T cell receptor beta chains were sequenced from one sample in a study of cytomegalovirus exposure and HLA in healthy donors. The study ran its PCR with 60 Vbeta and 13 Jbeta primers. Method: immunoSEQ multiplex PCR; TCRdb's copy keeps in-frame clones and lacks some. The table has some 150,000 clones, 60% to 80% seen once. Sequencing was carried out using PBMCs. All receptors come from a man aged 40-49 years in good health and CMV-seropositive.

The chain carries TRBV5-1 and TRBJ2-2, with no clear D. The germline V and J ends were trimmed by 0 bases and 9 bases, with 3 bases remaining between them. The CDR3 covers 11 residues. The germline gives CDR1 SGHRS, CDR2 YFSETQ. CDR3 coding DNA: TGCGCCAGCAGCTTGGAGCGGGAGCTGTTTTTT. Translating gives CASSLERELFF.

V gene TRBV21-1 combines with J gene TRBJ2-2; the D call in the table, TRBD1, was not verified against the DNA. TRBV21-1 is a pseudogene. The CDR3 consists of 21 residues. DNA for the CDR3: TGTGCCAGCAGCAAGAGCATCTCGTCCGGGACACAACTCCTTAACACCGGGGAGCTGTTTTTT. It translates to CASSKSISSGTQLLNTGELFF.